The 8 T cell receptor beta chains below come from one sample, sequenced in a study of T cell changes during pregnancy in multiple sclerosis. TCRdb keeps only in-frame clones here, not all; method: immunoSEQ multiplex PCR. The data contain roughly 110,000 clones, about 90% of them singletons. Specimen: peripheral blood, collected before pregnancy. The receptor set was obtained from a female donor with multiple sclerosis, enrolled in a pregnancy study.

This chain uses TRBV19 with TRBJ2-2; D possibly corresponds to TRBD1 (6 bases). Germline V gene sequence: CDR1 LNHDA, CDR2 SQIVND (reference sequence). The V end lost 9 bases, the J end lost 3 bases, and 11 bases lay between the germline ends. The CDR3 sequence is 13 residues long. Here the CDR3 DNA reads TGTGCCAGCAACAGGGACCACACCGGGGAGCTGTTTTTT. It specifies CASNRDHTGELFF.

This rearrangement joins TRBV6-5 to TRBJ2-3, with D perhaps TRBD1 (5 bases). Trimming removed 7 bases at V and 3 bases at J, with 11 bases between. Germline CDR1 reads MNHEY; CDR2 reads SVGAGI. CDR3 length: 13 amino acids. The CDR3: CASNKPGTDTQYF. CDR3 DNA: TGTGCCAGCAATAAGCCAGGGACAGATACGCAGTATTTT.

The rearrangement uses TRBV28 and TRBJ2-7, with 8 bases aligning to TRBD1. This CDR3 is built from 15 residues. After removal of 5 bases from V and 6 bases from J, the junction contained 12 bases not matched to a gene. The germline V gene has CDR1 MDHEN and CDR2 SYDVKM. In nucleotides, the CDR3 is TGTGCCAGCAGTCCAGGACAGGGTTTCAAGGGCGAGCAGTACTTC. Its protein product is CASSPGQGFKGEQYF.

V gene TRBV13 combines with J gene TRBJ2-7, with TRBD1 as a possible D gene (5 bases). The CDR3 runs 14 residues. Between the trimmed V and J ends, which lost 2 bases and 0 bases, there was a span of 8 bases. The germline CDR1 and CDR2 sequences are PRHDT and FYEKMQ (reference sequence). DNA for the CDR3: TGTGCCAGCAGCTTAAGGGGCCTCTCCTACGAGCAGTACTTC. Amino acid sequence: CASSLRGLSYEQYF.

The genes are TRBV18 and TRBJ1-5, with D possibly being TRBD1 (6 bases). There are 16 residues in the CDR3. The V gene's germline CDR1 is KGHSH and CDR2 LQKENI. V was trimmed by 3 bases and J by 0 bases, leaving 12 bases between them. CDR3 amino acids: CASSPTTGDSNQPQHF. The CDR3 DNA sequence: TGTGCCAGCTCACCCACGACAGGAGATAGCAATCAGCCCCAGCATTTT.

J is TRBJ2-3 and V is TRBV2, with 8 positions matching TRBD2. CDR3 length: 14 residues. V lost 6 bases, J lost 3 bases, and 5 bases stayed unmatched. Germline CDR1 reads SNHLY; CDR2 reads FYNNEI. CDR3 bases: TGTGCCAGCAGACCGGGACTAGATACAGATACGCAGTATTTT. This codes for CASRPGLDTDTQYF. The variable domain in full, with the rest retrieved from reference TRBV2 and TRBJ2-3, is EPEVTQTPSHQVTQMGQEVILRCVPISNHLYFYWYRQILGQKVEFLVSFYNNEISEKSEIFDDQFSVERPDGSNFTLKIRSTKLEDSAMYFCASRPGLDTDTQYFGPGTRLTVL.

The chain uses TRBV28 and TRBJ2-7, with a weak D call TRBD1 (6 bases). V was clipped by 2 bases and J by 1 base, with 12 bases between them. Germline V lookup: CDR1 MDHEN, CDR2 SYDVKM. This CDR3 region has 15 residues. This CDR3 is CASSLPGQLSYEQYF. CDR3 bases: TGTGCCAGCAGTTTACCGGGACAACTATCCTACGAGCAGTACTTC.

The rearrangement uses TRBV7-6 and TRBJ2-5; D might be TRBD2 (5 bases). Trimming cost V 1 base and J 7 bases, with 10 bases left between them. CDR1 is SGHVS and CDR2 is FNYEAQ in the germline V gene. The CDR3 is 13 amino acids. CDR3 sequence: CASSLDLGGTQYF. DNA for the CDR3: TGTGCCAGCAGCTTAGACCTAGGAGGGACCCAGTACTTC.